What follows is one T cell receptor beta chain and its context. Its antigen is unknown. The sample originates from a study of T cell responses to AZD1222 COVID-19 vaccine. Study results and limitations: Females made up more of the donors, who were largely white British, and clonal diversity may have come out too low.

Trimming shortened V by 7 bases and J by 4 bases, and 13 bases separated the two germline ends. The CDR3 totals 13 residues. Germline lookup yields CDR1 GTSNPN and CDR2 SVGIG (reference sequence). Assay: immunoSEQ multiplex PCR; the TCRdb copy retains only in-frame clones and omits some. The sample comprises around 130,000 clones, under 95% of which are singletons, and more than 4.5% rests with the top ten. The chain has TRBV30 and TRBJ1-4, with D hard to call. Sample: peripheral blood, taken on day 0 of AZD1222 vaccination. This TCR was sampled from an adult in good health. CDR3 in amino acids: CASHNLHNEKLFF. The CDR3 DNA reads TGTGCCTCTCACAATTTACATAATGAAAAACTGTTTTTT. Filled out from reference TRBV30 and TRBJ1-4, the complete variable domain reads SQTIHQWPATLVQPVGSPLSLECTVEGTSNPNLYWYRQAAGRGLQLLFYSVGIGQISSEVPQNLSASRPQDRQFILSSKKLLLSDSGFYLCASHNLHNEKLFFGSGTQLSVL.